This T cell receptor beta chain stems from a study of shared clonotypes between healthy human individuals. Some clones are missing from TCRdb's copy, which holds only in-frame ones; the method was immunoSEQ multiplex PCR. Of approximately 940,000 clones listed, about 80% were seen once; the top ten hold around 1.4%. This CDR3 is built from 13 residues. Germline V gene lookup returns CDR1 LNHDA and CDR2 SQIVND (reference sequence). Trimming took 0 bases from V and 7 from J, leaving 7 bases between them. What was sequenced was memory CD4+ T cells sorted from blood. Subset here: CD45RA-negative fraction. This TCR was sampled from a man aged 18 to 35 in good health. This chain uses TRBV19 with TRBJ1-5; D ambiguous. CDR3 residues: CASSIDGWQPQHF. The CDR3, as DNA: TGTGCCAGTAGTATAGATGGGTGGCAGCCCCAGCATTTT.